This T cell receptor beta chain comes out of a study of tumor-infiltrating lymphocytes in primary liver carcinoma. Study context: Tumor staging was T1-T3 N0M0; sizes spanned roughly 4.2 to 10 cm across. General observations from the study: Significantly larger top-250-clone fractions were found in tumors than in blood (p = 0.039).

As concerns this clonotype: No antigen is known for it.

Production of TCR beta cDNA used approximately 0.55 ug total RNA together with a constant-region primer. ARM-PCR was slightly modified, and three nested multiplex PCR rounds with it gave rise to the TCR beta libraries. PCR rounds one and two used TRBV1-TRBV30 forward primers with a C-beta reverse primer for 10 cycles each. TCRdb analysed the multiplex PCR reads with MiXCR anew, one entry per CDR3 protein. The sample lists 300,000 to 400,000 distinct CDR3 sequences; approximately 65% were seen once. Germline DNA was extracted too, while blood RNA derived from unsorted whole blood. Germline values: CDR1 MDHEN, CDR2 SYDVKM. This CDR3 contains 14 residues. With 6 bases clipped from V and 5 bases from J, the junction kept 8 bases outside the gene matches.

V usage is TRBV28 and J usage is TRBJ2-7; 9 nucleotides match TRBD1. The clonotype originates from a man aged 35 to 55 with primary liver carcinoma and hepatitis B virus infection. The specimen was peripheral blood. The CDR3 DNA reads TGTGCCAGCAGGAGGGACAGGGTGGCCCACGAGCAGTACTTC. It encodes CASRRDRVAHEQYF.